This TCR beta chain originates from a study of T-cell reconstitution after alpha-beta-depleted transplantation in children. Study-level results: As was reported, about two months after transplant, alpha-beta T cells came from several hundred expanded graft clones.

This sample's TCRbeta library carried unique molecular identifier barcodes. TCRdb reanalysed the PCR reads using MiXCR and keeps one entry per CDR3 protein. The table records approximately 200,000 distinct CDR3 sequences, roughly 6% of them present only once. The germline V and J ends were trimmed by 6 bases and 6 bases, with 18 bases remaining between them. The CDR3 loop spans 15 amino acids. This clonotype was seen ten or more times. What it binds is not known. V and J are TRBV12-3 or TRBV12-4 and TRBJ2-1, with D possibly called TRBD1 or TRBD2 (5 bases each). This receptor was identified in a girl less than two years old with combined immunodeficiency, due to receive a stem cell transplant. Sequencing used PBMCs, obtained before TCRalphabeta/CD19-depleted stem cell transplant. The DNA for the CDR3 is TGTGCCAGCAGCTCACCGGGACCCCATACCAATGAGCAGTTCTTC. This translates into CASSSPGPHTNEQFF.